This TCR beta chain was sequenced in a study of Ad26.COV2.S vaccination and SARS-CoV-2 variants. Notes on the study in general: Possible underestimation of total T cell responses by the TCR breadth and depth analyses was noted. The study found higher spike-specific TCR breadth in vaccine than placebo recipients.

CDR1 and CDR2 from the germline V gene are MRHNA and SNTAGT. This CDR3 has 14 residues. With 6 bases clipped from V and 5 bases from J, the junction kept 9 bases outside the gene matches. As for this clone: Its antigen is unknown.

Stated treatment: some 20 received Ad26.COV2.S at low or high dose, single or two shots; roughly 5 received placebo; per-sample allocation not given. Day 63 following the first vaccine or placebo injection was when the samples were taken. This table comes from immunoSEQ multiplex PCR, and its TCRdb copy is limited to in-frame clones, with some not included. The sample has more than 300,000 clones, about nine tenths seen once. This clonotype was sampled from a person between 18 and 65 years old who received the Ad26.COV2.S COVID-19 vaccine or a placebo. The chain recombines TRBV6-4 with TRBJ1-2; TRBD1 matches 7 bases. The input for sequencing was peripheral blood, taken in a trial of Ad26.COV2.S vaccine versus placebo. CDR3 DNA: TGTGCCAGCAGCCCCTCTGACAGGGAGTATGGCTACACCTTC. Translating it yields CASSPSDREYGYTF.